A selection of T cell receptor beta chains follows, all from one sample in a study of cytomegalovirus exposure and HLA in healthy donors. Sequencing was performed with immunoSEQ multiplex PCR; in TCRdb, only in-frame clones are kept and a portion is missing. This table has around 140,000 clones, about 80% appearing once. The sample consisted of PBMCs. All receptors derive from a woman between 55 and 75 years old in good health and CMV-seropositive. The CDR3 runs from the conserved cysteine through the conserved F or W. D genes are given only for firm matches. A clone size is listed for some rows: how often the clone was seen (once, few, many), or a class if it is expanded.

D: TRBD1
V: TRBV10-3
size: -
J: TRBJ2-2
DNA: TGTGCCATCAGTGAGGGAACAGGGGGCCCTAGGACCGGGGAGCTGTTTTTT
CDR3: CAISEGTGGPRTGELFF

D: -
V: TRBV11-3
size: -
J: TRBJ1-3
DNA: TGTGCCAGCAGCTTCGGCCAGGGACTTGGAAACACCATATATTTT
CDR3: CASSFGQGLGNTIYF

D: -
V: TRBV25-1
size: -
J: TRBJ2-5
DNA: TGTGCCAGCAGTTGGGGGGGGCGGGAGACCCAGTACTTC
CDR3: CASSWGGRETQYF

D: TRBD1
V: TRBV5-1
size: -
J: TRBJ1-2
DNA: TGCGCCAGCAGCCTGGGACAGGGGCGAGGCTACACCTTC
CDR3: CASSLGQGRGYTF

D: TRBD1
V: TRBV30
size: -
J: TRBJ1-5
DNA: TGTGCCTGGAGTGCGGGGTCAGGGGGCCCTTCTCGGCATTTT
CDR3: CAWSAGSGGPSRHF

D: TRBD2
V: TRBV2
size: -
J: TRBJ2-5
DNA: TGTGCCAGCAGTATTGGACTCGGGGGGGAGACCCAGTACTTC
CDR3: CASSIGLGGETQYF

D: -
V: TRBV7-6
size: -
J: TRBJ2-7
DNA: TGTGCCAGCAGCGCCCCACTCGAGCAGTACTTC
CDR3: CASSAPLEQYF

D: -
V: TRBV30
size: -
J: TRBJ1-5
DNA: TGTGCCTGGAGCGCCGACAGGAATCAGCCCCAGCATTTT
CDR3: CAWSADRNQPQHF

D: -
V: TRBV14
size: -
J: TRBJ2-5
DNA: TGTGCCAGCAGCCCTCACAGGGCCCAAGAGACCCAGTACTTC
CDR3: CASSPHRAQETQYF

D: TRBD2
V: TRBV10-2
size: few
J: TRBJ2-5
DNA: TGCGCCAGCAGTGATGGCGGGAGAGGGGAAGAGCAGTACTTC
CDR3: CASSDGGRGEEQYF

D: TRBD1
V: TRBV2
size: few
J: TRBJ2-7
DNA: TGTGCCAGCAAGCCAGGACAGGGCAGAGAGCAGTACTTC
CDR3: CASKPGQGREQYF

D: TRBD1
V: TRBV4-2
size: -
J: TRBJ2-2
DNA: TGTGCCAGCAGCCAAGGACAGGGGGATAACGGGGAGCTGTTTTTT
CDR3: CASSQGQGDNGELFF

D: TRBD1
V: TRBV27
size: -
J: TRBJ1-4
DNA: TGTGCCAGCGTCCCGGGACAGGGGGATAATGAAAAACTGTTTTTT
CDR3: CASVPGQGDNEKLFF

D: -
V: TRBV2
size: -
J: TRBJ2-3
DNA: TGTGCCAGCAGCGGATCTAGCGTGAGCACAGATACGCAGTATTTT
CDR3: CASSGSSVSTDTQYF

D: -
V: TRBV7-8
size: -
J: TRBJ2-3
DNA: TGTGCCAGCAGCTTATCCGGGATCGCAGATACGCAGTATTTT
CDR3: CASSLSGIADTQYF

D: TRBD2
V: TRBV4-3
size: once
J: TRBJ2-3
DNA: TGCGCCAGCAGCCAGTTTAGCGGGAGCGCAGATACGCAGTATTTT
CDR3: CASSQFSGSADTQYF

D: -
V: TRBV5-1
size: -
J: TRBJ2-7
DNA: TGCGCCAGCAGCCCGAAGAGTGGCGAGCAGTACTTC
CDR3: CASSPKSGEQYF

D: -
V: TRBV29-1
size: -
J: TRBJ1-5
DNA: TGCAGCGTTGGTTTCCGGGATCAGCCCCAGCATTTT
CDR3: CSVGFRDQPQHF

D: TRBD1
V: TRBV19
size: -
J: TRBJ1-1
DNA: TGTGCCAGCTTTCGACAGGGGGGCACTGAAGCTTTCTTT
CDR3: CASFRQGGTEAFF

D: -
V: TRBV15
size: -
J: TRBJ2-1
DNA: TGTGCCACCAGCAGGGACTACCGCCGCGAGGGCCACGATGAGCAGTTCTTC
CDR3: CATSRDYRREGHDEQFF

D: TRBD1
V: TRBV10-3
size: few
J: TRBJ1-4
DNA: TGTGCCATCAGATCCTCCCTGGGCCCAGGGGGGACTAATGAAAAACTGTTTTTT
CDR3: CAIRSSLGPGGTNEKLFF

D: TRBD1
V: TRBV28
size: once
J: TRBJ2-7
DNA: TGTGCCAGTGGGACAGGGACCTACGAGCAGTACTTC
CDR3: CASGTGTYEQYF

D: -
V: TRBV29-1
size: -
J: TRBJ2-7
DNA: TGCAGCGCTAAGGACAGCTACGAGCAGTACTTC
CDR3: CSAKDSYEQYF

D: TRBD2
V: TRBV10-3
size: -
J: TRBJ2-7
DNA: TGTGCCACCGGGAGCGGGATCGGGCGGAACGAGCAGTACTTC
CDR3: CATGSGIGRNEQYF